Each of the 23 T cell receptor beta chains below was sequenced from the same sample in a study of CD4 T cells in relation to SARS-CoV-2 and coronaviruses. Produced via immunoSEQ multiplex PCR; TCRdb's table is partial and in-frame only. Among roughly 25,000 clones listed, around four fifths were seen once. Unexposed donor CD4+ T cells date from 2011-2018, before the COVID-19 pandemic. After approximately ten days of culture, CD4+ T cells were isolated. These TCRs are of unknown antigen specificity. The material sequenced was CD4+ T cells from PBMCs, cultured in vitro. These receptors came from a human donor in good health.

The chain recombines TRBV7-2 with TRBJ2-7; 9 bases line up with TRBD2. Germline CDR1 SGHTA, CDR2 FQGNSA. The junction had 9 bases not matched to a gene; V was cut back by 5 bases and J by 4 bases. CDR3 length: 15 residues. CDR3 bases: TGTGCCAGCAGCCACATAGCGGGAGCAGAATACGAGCAGTACTTC. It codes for CASSHIAGAEYEQYF. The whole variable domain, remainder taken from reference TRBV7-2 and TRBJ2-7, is GAGVSQSPSNKVTEKGKDVELRCDPISGHTALYWYRQSLGQGLEFLIYFQGNSAPDKSGLPSDRFSAERTGGSVSTLTIQRTQQEDSAVYLCASSHIAGAEYEQYFGPGTRLTVT.

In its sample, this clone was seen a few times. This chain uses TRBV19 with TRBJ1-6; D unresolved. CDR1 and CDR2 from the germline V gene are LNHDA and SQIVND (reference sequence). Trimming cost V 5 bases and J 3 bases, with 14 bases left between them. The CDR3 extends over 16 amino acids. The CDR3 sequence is CASSGIPGGYNSPLHF. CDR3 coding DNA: TGTGCCAGTAGTGGCATCCCCGGCGGCTATAATTCACCCCTCCACTTT.

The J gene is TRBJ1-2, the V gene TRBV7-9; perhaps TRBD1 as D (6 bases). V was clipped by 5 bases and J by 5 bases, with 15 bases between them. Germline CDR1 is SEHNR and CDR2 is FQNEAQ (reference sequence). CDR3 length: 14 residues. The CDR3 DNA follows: TGTGCCAGCAGCCTACAAACAGGGTCGTATGGCTACACCTTC. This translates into CASSLQTGSYGYTF.

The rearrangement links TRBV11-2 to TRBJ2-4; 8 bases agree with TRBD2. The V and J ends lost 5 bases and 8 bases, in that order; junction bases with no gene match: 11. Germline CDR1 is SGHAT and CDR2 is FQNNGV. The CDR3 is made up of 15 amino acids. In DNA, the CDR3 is TGTGCCAGCAGCCCGGGGGGGGGCCCTCTCGACATTCAGTACTTC. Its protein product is CASSPGGGPLDIQYF.

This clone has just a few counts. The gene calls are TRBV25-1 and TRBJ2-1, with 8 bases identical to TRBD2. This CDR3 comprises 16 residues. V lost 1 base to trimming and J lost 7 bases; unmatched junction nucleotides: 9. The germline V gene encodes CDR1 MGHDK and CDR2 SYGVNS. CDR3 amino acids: CASSESAAGVWNEQFF. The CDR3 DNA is TGTGCCAGCAGTGAATCAGCAGCGGGAGTATGGAATGAGCAGTTCTTC.

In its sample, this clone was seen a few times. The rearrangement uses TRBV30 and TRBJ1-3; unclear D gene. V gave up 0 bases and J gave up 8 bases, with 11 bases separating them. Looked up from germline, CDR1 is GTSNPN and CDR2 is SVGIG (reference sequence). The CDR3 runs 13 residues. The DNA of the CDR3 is TGTGCCTGGAGTGTGAGGAGGGCGGACACCATATATTTT. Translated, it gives CAWSVRRADTIYF.

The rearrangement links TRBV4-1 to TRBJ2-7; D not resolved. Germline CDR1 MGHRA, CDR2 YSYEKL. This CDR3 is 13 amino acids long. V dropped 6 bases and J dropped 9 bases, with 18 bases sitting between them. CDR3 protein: CASSSGILRWQYF. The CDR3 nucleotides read TGCGCCAGCAGTAGTGGGATTCTACGATGGCAGTACTTC.

Here the CDR3 DNA reads TGCGCCAGCAGCCCATTAGCGGGAGGGGTAGAGACCCAGTACTTC. It encodes CASSPLAGGVETQYF. V usage is TRBV5-1 and J usage is TRBJ2-5; 11 bases are shared with TRBD2. J gave up 4 bases and V 4 bases, and 6 bases lay outside the gene matches. This CDR3 region has 15 residues. Germline CDR1 SGHRS, CDR2 YFSETQ.

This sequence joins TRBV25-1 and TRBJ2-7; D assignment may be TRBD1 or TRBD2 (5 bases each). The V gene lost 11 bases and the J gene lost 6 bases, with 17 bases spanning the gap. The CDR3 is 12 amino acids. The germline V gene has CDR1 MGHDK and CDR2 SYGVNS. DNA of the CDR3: TGTGCCTCCAACCCGGGGCCGGGCGAGCAGTACTTC. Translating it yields CASNPGPGEQYF.

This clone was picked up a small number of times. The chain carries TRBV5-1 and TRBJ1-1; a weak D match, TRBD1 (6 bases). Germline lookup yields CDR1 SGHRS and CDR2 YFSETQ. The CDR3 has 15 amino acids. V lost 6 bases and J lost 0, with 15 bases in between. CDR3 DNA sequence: TGCGCCAGCAACCCTGACGGACAGATGAACACTGAAGCTTTCTTT. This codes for CASNPDGQMNTEAFF.

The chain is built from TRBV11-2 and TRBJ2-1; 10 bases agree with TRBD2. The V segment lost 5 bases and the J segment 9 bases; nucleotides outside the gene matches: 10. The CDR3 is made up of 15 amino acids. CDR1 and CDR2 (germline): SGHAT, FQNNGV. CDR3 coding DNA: TGTGCCAGCAGCCCGTCGGGGCTAGCGGGAGCTGAGCAGTTCTTC. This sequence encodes CASSPSGLAGAEQFF. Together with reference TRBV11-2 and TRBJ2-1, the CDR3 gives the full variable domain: EAGVAQSPRYKIIEKRQSVAFWCNPISGHATLYWYQQILGQGPKLLIQFQNNGVVDDSQLPKDRFSAERLKGVDSTLKIQPAKLEDSAVYLCASSPSGLAGAEQFFGPGTRLTVL.

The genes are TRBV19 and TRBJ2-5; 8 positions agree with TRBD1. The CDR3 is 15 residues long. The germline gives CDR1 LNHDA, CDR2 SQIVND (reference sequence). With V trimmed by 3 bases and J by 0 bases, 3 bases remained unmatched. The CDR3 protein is CASSITGGYQETQYF. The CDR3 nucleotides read TGTGCCAGTAGTATCACAGGGGGGTACCAAGAGACCCAGTACTTC.

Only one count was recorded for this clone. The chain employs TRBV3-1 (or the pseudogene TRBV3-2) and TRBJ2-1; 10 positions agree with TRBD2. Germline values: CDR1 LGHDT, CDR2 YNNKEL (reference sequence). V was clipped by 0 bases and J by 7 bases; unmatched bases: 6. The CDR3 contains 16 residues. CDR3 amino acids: CASSQETLAGRNEQFF. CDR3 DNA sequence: TGTGCCAGCAGCCAAGAAACACTAGCGGGGAGGAATGAGCAGTTCTTC.

DNA for the CDR3: TGTGCCAGCTCACCCCAGTTAGATACGCAGTATTTT. Amino acids: CASSPQLDTQYF. The J gene is TRBJ2-3, the V gene TRBV18; D is ambiguous. CDR1 and CDR2 from the germline V gene are KGHSH and LQKENI. The V gene lost 3 bases and the J gene lost 5 bases, with 6 bases spanning the gap. The CDR3 has 12 amino acids.

The CDR3 protein is CASSLRGGWSHEQYF. As DNA, the CDR3 is TGTGCCAGCAGCTTACGGGGGGGGTGGTCCCACGAGCAGTACTTC. The V and J genes are TRBV7-3 and TRBJ2-7; TRBD2 matches 8 bases. Germline V lookup: CDR1 SGHTA, CDR2 FQGTGA. The ends lost 2 bases at V and 5 bases at J; junction bases unmatched: 8. The CDR3 runs to 15 residues. Full variable domain (remainder filled in from reference TRBV7-3 and TRBJ2-7): GAGVSQTPSNKVTEKGKYVELRCDPISGHTALYWYRQSLGQGPEFLIYFQGTGAADDSGLPNDRFFAVRPEGSVSTLKIQRTERGDSAVYLCASSLRGGWSHEQYFGPGTRLTVT.

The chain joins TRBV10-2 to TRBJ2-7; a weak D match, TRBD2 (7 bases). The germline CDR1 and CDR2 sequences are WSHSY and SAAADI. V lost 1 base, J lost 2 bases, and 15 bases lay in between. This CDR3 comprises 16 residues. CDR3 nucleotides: TGCGCCAGCAGTGAGTTGGGGGGGGCGGGAGCCTACGAGCAGTACTTC. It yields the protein CASSELGGAGAYEQYF.

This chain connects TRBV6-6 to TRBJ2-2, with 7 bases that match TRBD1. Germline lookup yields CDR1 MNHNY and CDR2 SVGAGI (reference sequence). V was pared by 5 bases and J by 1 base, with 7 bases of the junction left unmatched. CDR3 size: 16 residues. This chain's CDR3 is CASSRVGQENTGELFF. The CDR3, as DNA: TGTGCCAGCAGTCGAGTCGGACAGGAGAACACCGGGGAGCTGTTTTTT.

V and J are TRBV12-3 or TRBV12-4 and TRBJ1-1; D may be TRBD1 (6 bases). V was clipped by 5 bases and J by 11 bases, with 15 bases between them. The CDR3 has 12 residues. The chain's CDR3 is CASSPLTGLAFF. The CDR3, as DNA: TGTGCCAGCAGTCCATTGACAGGCCTGGCTTTCTTT.

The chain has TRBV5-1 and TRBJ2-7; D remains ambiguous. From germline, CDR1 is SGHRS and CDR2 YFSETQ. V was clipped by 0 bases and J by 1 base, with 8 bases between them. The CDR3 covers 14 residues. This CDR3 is CASSLEAASYEQYF. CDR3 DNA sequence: TGCGCCAGCAGCTTGGAGGCAGCTTCCTACGAGCAGTACTTC.

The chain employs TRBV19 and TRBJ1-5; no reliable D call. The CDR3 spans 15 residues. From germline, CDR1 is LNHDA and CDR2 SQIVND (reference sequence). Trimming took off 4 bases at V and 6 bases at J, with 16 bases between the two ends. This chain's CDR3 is CASSNSGVFTQPQHF. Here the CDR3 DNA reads TGTGCCAGTAGTAACTCGGGAGTGTTCACTCAGCCCCAGCATTTT.

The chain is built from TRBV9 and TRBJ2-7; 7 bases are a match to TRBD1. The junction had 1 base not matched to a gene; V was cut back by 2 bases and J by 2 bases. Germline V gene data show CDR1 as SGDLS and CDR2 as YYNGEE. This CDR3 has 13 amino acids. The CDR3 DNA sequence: TGTGCCAGCAGCGTGGGACAGACCTACGAGCAGTACTTC. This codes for CASSVGQTYEQYF. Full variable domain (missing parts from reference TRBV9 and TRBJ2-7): DSGVTQTPKHLITATGQRVTLRCSPRSGDLSVYWYQQSLDQGLQFLIQYYNGEERAKGNILERFSAQQFPDLHSELNLSSLELGDSALYFCASSVGQTYEQYFGPGTRLTVT.

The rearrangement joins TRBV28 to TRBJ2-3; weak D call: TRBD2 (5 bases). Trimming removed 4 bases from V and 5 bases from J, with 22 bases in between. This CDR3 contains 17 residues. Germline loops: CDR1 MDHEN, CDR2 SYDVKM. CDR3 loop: CASSSPSSSRWGDTQYF. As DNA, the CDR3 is TGTGCCAGCAGTTCCCCCTCTTCTAGCCGGTGGGGAGATACGCAGTATTTT.

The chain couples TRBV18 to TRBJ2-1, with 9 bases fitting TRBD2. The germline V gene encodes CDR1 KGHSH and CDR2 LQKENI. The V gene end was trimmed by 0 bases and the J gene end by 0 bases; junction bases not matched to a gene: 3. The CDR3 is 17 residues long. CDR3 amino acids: CASSPPGLAISYNEQFF. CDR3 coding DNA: TGTGCCAGCTCACCACCGGGACTAGCAATCTCCTACAATGAGCAGTTCTTC.